These T cell receptor beta chains were read from a single sample in a study of T cells in Graves' hyperthyroidism and ophthalmopathy. TCRdb itself ran the multiplex PCR reads through MiXCR, one entry per CDR3 protein. The table records hundreds of thousands of distinct CDR3 sequences, over 35% of them present only once. The sample was blood. These receptors all come from a man aged 18 to 29 with Graves' hyperthyroidism. Both conserved end residues are part of each CDR3. Fields, in order: V gene, D gene, J gene, CDR3 length, clone size, CDR3 DNA, CDR3 protein. The D gene is left open where the match is weak. Some rows have no size entry. The others give once, few or many, or a class for an expanded clone.

TRBV19,TRBD1,TRBJ1-4,14,many,TGTGCCAGTAGTTCCGGGACAGATTATGAAAAACTGTTTTTT,CASSSGTDYEKLFF
TRBV9,NA,TRBJ1-2,14,few,TGTGCCAGCTCACCAGAGCACACTAGCTATGGCTACACCTTC,CASSPEHTSYGYTF
TRBV20-1,NA,TRBJ2-7,13,few,TGCAGTGCTAGAGGATCGGGTACCTACGAGCAGTACTTC,CSARGSGTYEQYF
TRBV2,NA,TRBJ2-7,14,NA,TGTGCCAGCTCACCACCGCGGGATTCCTACGAGCAGTACTTC,CASSPPRDSYEQYF
TRBV2,TRBD1,TRBJ1-5,15,NA,TGTGCCAGCAGTTCAGGGGGCAACCCAAATCAGCCCCAGCATTTT,CASSSGGNPNQPQHF
TRBV5-4,NA,TRBJ1-5,12,few,TGTGCCAGCCACCGGTACAATCAGCCCCAGCATTTT,CASHRYNQPQHF
TRBV10-3,TRBD1,TRBJ1-2,13,many,TGTGCCATCACTTTGGACAGGGGGCATGGCTACACCTTC,CAITLDRGHGYTF
TRBV19,NA,TRBJ1-1,16,many,TGTGCCAGTAGTATGCGAGCGGGGGTTAGTGACACTGAAGCTTTCTTT,CASSMRAGVSDTEAFF
TRBV7-9,TRBD1,TRBJ1-4,16,NA,TGTGCCAGCAGCTTTCGGGACAGGACCACTAATGAAAAACTGTTTTTT,CASSFRDRTTNEKLFF
TRBV19,NA,TRBJ1-1,13,many,TGTGCCAGTAGTAGCAGGGAGAACACTGAAGCTTTCTTT,CASSSRENTEAFF
TRBV7-9,NA,TRBJ1-1,15,many,TGTGCCAGCAGCTTGAGGAGACTAGGGGGCACTGAAGCTTTCTTT,CASSLRRLGGTEAFF
TRBV7-9,TRBD2,TRBJ2-5,16,many,TGTGCCAGCAGCCCTGGACTAGCGGGAGAAATAGAGACCCAGTACTTC,CASSPGLAGEIETQYF
TRBV12-3/TRBV12-4,NA,TRBJ2-7,13,NA,TGTGCCAGCAATCGGGACACCCACCACGAGCAGTACTTC,CASNRDTHHEQYF
TRBV25-1,NA,TRBJ2-7,14,NA,TGTGCCAGCAGGAGCGCAGGGGACTTCTACGAGCAGTACTTC,CASRSAGDFYEQYF
TRBV5-4,NA,TRBJ1-4,15,NA,TGTGCCAGCAGCTTTCAGGGGATGGCTAGGGAAAAACTGTTTTTT,CASSFQGMAREKLFF
TRBV20-1,NA,TRBJ1-2,11,few,TGCAGTGCTAGAGAGCGGTATGGCTACACCTTC,CSARERYGYTF
TRBV2,NA,TRBJ2-2,15,few,TGTGCCAGCAGTGCCCCGGGGGCGAACACCGGGGAGCTGTTTTTT,CASSAPGANTGELFF
TRBV9,TRBD1,TRBJ1-6,15,NA,TGTGCCAGCAGCACGTCCGGGACAGGGGAGGCACCCCTCCACTTT,CASSTSGTGEAPLHF
TRBV25-1,NA,TRBJ2-2,17,NA,TGCGCCAGCAGCCAATTAGATCGAACAGTGAACACCGGGGAGCTGTTTTTT,CASSQLDRTVNTGELFF
TRBV19,TRBD2,TRBJ2-2,14,few,TGTGCCAGTCGACTAGCGGGAGCTCTCGGGGAGCTGTTTTTT,CASRLAGALGELFF
TRBV5-1,NA,TRBJ1-4,14,many,TGCGCCAGCAGCTTGGCAGGGATCGATGAAAAACTGTTTTTT,CASSLAGIDEKLFF
TRBV5-5,TRBD2,TRBJ2-7,13,NA,TGTGCCAGCAGCGTGGATGGGGAGGGCGAGCAGTACTTC,CASSVDGEGEQYF
TRBV10-3,TRBD1,TRBJ1-2,13,NA,TGTGCCACCGGGACAGGGGCTAACTATGGCTACACCTTC,CATGTGANYGYTF
TRBV6-5,TRBD2,TRBJ2-7,15,NA,TGTGCCAGCAGTTACGCGACTAGCGGGAGCTACGAGCAGTACTTC,CASSYATSGSYEQYF
TRBV12-3/TRBV12-4,TRBD2,TRBJ2-5,16,NA,TGTGCCAGCAGTTTTTCTACGGGGGGGCTTTGGGAGACCCAGTACTTC,CASSFSTGGLWETQYF
TRBV4-1,TRBD2,TRBJ2-5,15,few,TGTGCCAGCAGCCAAGTAACCCTAGCGGAAGAGACCCAGTACTTC,CASSQVTLAEETQYF
TRBV7-8,NA,TRBJ2-7,13,many,TGTGCCAGCAGCCCTAGAGGAAACTACGAGCAGTACTTC,CASSPRGNYEQYF
TRBV11-2,TRBD1,TRBJ2-6,18,few,TGTGCCAGCAGCGCCCGGGACAGTTCTTTCTCTGGGGCCAACGTCCTGACTTTC,CASSARDSSFSGANVLTF
TRBV7-9,TRBD1,TRBJ1-2,15,few,TGTGCCAGCAGCCAAGGCCCAGGGGGCGGCTATGGCTACACCTTC,CASSQGPGGGYGYTF
TRBV7-9,NA,TRBJ2-7,12,many,TGTGCCAGCAGCTTAGAGACCTACGAGCAGTACTTC,CASSLETYEQYF
TRBV4-1,NA,TRBJ1-6,13,few,TGCGCCAGCAGCCAAGCCCCCGGCTCACCCCTCCACTTT,CASSQAPGSPLHF
TRBV19,NA,TRBJ2-3,14,NA,TGTGCCAGTACCGGTAGCAGACAAACAGATACGCAGTATTTT,CASTGSRQTDTQYF
TRBV7-9,TRBD1,TRBJ2-7,16,few,TGTGCCAGCAGCTTAGTTGGGACAGGGGTGGAATACGAGCAGTACTTC,CASSLVGTGVEYEQYF
TRBV12-3/TRBV12-4,NA,TRBJ1-1,13,few,TGTGCCAGCAGCCGAACGTTGGTAACTGAAGCTTTCTTT,CASSRTLVTEAFF
TRBV6-1,TRBD1,TRBJ1-1,15,NA,TGTGCCAGCAGCTTCGGGACAGGGCCCTACACTGAAGCTTTCTTT,CASSFGTGPYTEAFF
TRBV5-1,TRBD2,TRBJ2-5,18,NA,TGCGCCAGCAGCTTGGCGGGCAGCGGGAGGCCTCCACAAGAGACCCAGTACTTC,CASSLAGSGRPPQETQYF
TRBV29-1,TRBD1,TRBJ1-2,18,NA,TGCAGCGGACTAGCGGGGGGAACCGGGACAGGCGCCTTCTATGGCTACACCTTC,CSGLAGGTGTGAFYGYTF
TRBV7-9,TRBD2,TRBJ2-5,14,NA,TGTGCCAGCGTTGATCTAGCGGGGCAAGAGACCCAGTACTTC,CASVDLAGQETQYF
TRBV20-1,NA,TRBJ1-1,12,once,TGCAGTGCACCGGACTCGAGCACTGAAGCTTTCTTT,CSAPDSSTEAFF
TRBV4-2,TRBD1,TRBJ1-1,14,NA,TGTGCCAGCCGAGGGGCGGACAGGGGCACTGAAGCTTTCTTT,CASRGADRGTEAFF
TRBV29-1,NA,TRBJ2-2,11,NA,TGCAACGTCGCCGGGACAGGGGAGCTGTTTTTT,CNVAGTGELFF
TRBV7-2,NA,TRBJ2-7,13,NA,TGTGCCAGCAGCTTAGCGGTTGACAGGGAGCAGTACTTC,CASSLAVDREQYF
TRBV9,NA,TRBJ2-2,19,few,TGTGCCAGCAGCGTAGCCCACGGGGCACTCAATTCGAACACCGGGGAGCTGTTTTTT,CASSVAHGALNSNTGELFF
TRBV10-3,TRBD1,TRBJ1-1,13,many,TGTGCCATCAGCCACAGGGGGAACACTGAAGCTTTCTTT,CAISHRGNTEAFF
TRBV29-1,NA,TRBJ2-5,13,many,TGCAGCGGACAGGACGCTTGGGGGGAGACCCAGTACTTC,CSGQDAWGETQYF
TRBV7-9,NA,TRBJ2-2,14,NA,TGTGCCAGCAGCTTGGGACAAAAGACCGGGGAGCTGTTTTTT,CASSLGQKTGELFF
TRBV20-1,NA,TRBJ2-7,14,few,TGCAGTGCTCAAGAGCGGCCTAGGGGGTCCGAGCAGTACTTC,CSAQERPRGSEQYF
TRBV24-1,NA,TRBJ2-6,13,NA,TGTGCCACCAGTTTCGTAGGGGCCAACGTCCTGACTTTC,CATSFVGANVLTF
TRBV4-1,TRBD2,TRBJ2-5,15,few,TGCGCCAGCAGCCACTTGGGACTAGCGGAAGAGACCCAGTACTTC,CASSHLGLAEETQYF
TRBV11-2,NA,TRBJ1-2,13,NA,TGTGCCAGCTCCCGGGCAGGGTCCTATGGCTACACCTTC,CASSRAGSYGYTF
TRBV5-1,NA,TRBJ1-4,15,NA,TGCGCCAGCAGCTTGAAGCCCGGGGGCTTTGAAAAACTGTTTTTT,CASSLKPGGFEKLFF
TRBV7-6,NA,TRBJ2-7,13,NA,TGTGCCAGCAGCCCCTCCGGGTCGACCGAGCAGTACTTC,CASSPSGSTEQYF
TRBV7-9,NA,TRBJ2-5,15,few,TGTGCCAGCAGCTTACCCCTGGACAGCCAAGAGACCCAGTACTTC,CASSLPLDSQETQYF
TRBV12-3/TRBV12-4,TRBD1,TRBJ1-1,15,NA,TGTGCCAGCAGTCCCGGGACAGGGGGTAGGCCCGAAGCTTTCTTT,CASSPGTGGRPEAFF
TRBV9,NA,TRBJ1-1,15,many,TGTGCCAGCAGCGTAGGGGGAGAGGAGAACACTGAAGCTTTCTTT,CASSVGGEENTEAFF
TRBV20-1,TRBD2,TRBJ2-7,14,NA,TGCAGTGCAACGGGACTAGGTCCGACCTACGAGCAGTACTTC,CSATGLGPTYEQYF
TRBV9,TRBD2,TRBJ2-5,15,NA,TGTGCCAGCAGCGCAAGTCGTAGCGGGAGTGAGACCCAGTACTTC,CASSASRSGSETQYF
TRBV24-1,TRBD1,TRBJ1-1,14,NA,TGTGCCACCAGTGAGGGACAGGTAGGAGCTGAAGCTTTCTTT,CATSEGQVGAEAFF
TRBV14,NA,TRBJ1-3,14,NA,TGTGCCAGCAGCCGAGAAAGGGTCGGAAACACCATATATTTT,CASSRERVGNTIYF